These 21 T cell receptor beta chains originate from one sample sequenced in a study of shared clonotypes between healthy human individuals. TCRdb's table, derived via immunoSEQ multiplex PCR, lists solely in-frame clones and lacks some. The top ten hold 0.89% of the sample, which has around 1,000,000 clones, around 77% seen once. Sample: memory CD4+ T cells from PBMCs. Subset meaning: CD45RA-negative fraction. These receptors were collected from a man aged 18 to 29 in good health. Some clones in this sample may be carry-over from other donors' samples.

The chain has TRBV5-1 and TRBJ2-3; possible D gene TRBD1, 6 bases. Germline V gene data show CDR1 as SGHRS and CDR2 as YFSETQ. The CDR3 is made up of 17 amino acids. V was trimmed by 0 bases and J by 2 bases, leaving 16 bases between them. DNA of the CDR3: TGCGCCAGCAGCTTGGCAATGACAGGCCAAAACACAGATACGCAGTATTTT. It encodes CASSLAMTGQNTDTQYF.

The chain's CDR3 is CASTWRGTGELFF. CDR3 nucleotide sequence: TGCGCCAGCACCTGGAGGGGGACCGGGGAGCTGTTTTTT. This chain joins TRBV4-3 and TRBJ2-2; perhaps D is TRBD1 or TRBD2 (6 bases each). Deletions cut 7 bases from V and 5 bases from J, with 11 bases between. Germline assignment: CDR1 LGHNA and CDR2 YSLEER. The length of the CDR3 is 13 residues.

As regards this clone: The sample holds other DNA sequences that translate to the same CDR3. The chain uses TRBV4-1 and TRBJ2-1; TRBD2 matches at 7 bases. The CDR3 covers 16 residues. Germline values: CDR1 MGHRA, CDR2 YSYEKL. V shed 1 base, J shed 2 bases, and the junction held 5 bases outside the gene matches. This CDR3 is CASSQVPSGAYNEQFF. The CDR3 DNA reads TGCGCCAGCAGCCAAGTGCCTAGCGGTGCCTACAATGAGCAGTTCTTC.

This chain connects TRBV5-4 to TRBJ2-7; 8 nucleotides match TRBD1. The CDR3 length is 15 residues. V gave up 5 bases and J gave up 0 bases; unmatched junction bases: 7. Germline loops: CDR1 SGHNT, CDR2 YYREEE (reference sequence). The CDR3 DNA follows: TGTGCCAGCAGTCAGGACAGGGCCAGCTCCTACGAGCAGTACTTC. Translated, it gives CASSQDRASSYEQYF.

This clone was recorded a few times. This chain joins TRBV6-6 and TRBJ1-2; D not resolved. V was shortened by 2 bases and J by 7 bases, with 5 bases between the two germline ends. Germline assignment: CDR1 MNHNY and CDR2 SVGAGI (reference sequence). This CDR3 is built from 11 residues. The CDR3 DNA reads TGTGCCAGCAGTTACCTGCTTGGCTACACCTTC. It yields the protein CASSYLLGYTF.

The chain uses TRBV9 and TRBJ1-5; D possibly corresponds to TRBD1 (6 bases). Germline CDR1 reads SGDLS; CDR2 reads YYNGEE. CDR3 length: 16 amino acids. Trimming stripped 3 bases from V and 7 bases from J, with 20 bases between. The CDR3 here is CASSALDTGPWQPQHF. In DNA, the CDR3 is TGTGCCAGCAGCGCCCTAGATACAGGGCCTTGGCAGCCCCAGCATTTT. The full variable domain, its missing parts supplied by reference TRBV9 and TRBJ1-5, is DSGVTQTPKHLITATGQRVTLRCSPRSGDLSVYWYQQSLDQGLQFLIQYYNGEERAKGNILERFSAQQFPDLHSELNLSSLELGDSALYFCASSALDTGPWQPQHFGDGTRLSIL.

This rearrangement joins TRBV25-1 to TRBJ1-2, with TRBD1 identical over 8 bases. This CDR3 region has 13 residues. CDR1 is MGHDK, CDR2 SYGVNS, per germline. V lost 6 bases, J lost 7 bases, and 7 bases stayed unmatched. CDR3 sequence (DNA): TGTGCCAGCAGAGAGGACAGGGTGGGTGGCTACACCTTC. Its translation: CASREDRVGGYTF.

This clone turned up a few times. The V and J genes are TRBV14 and TRBJ1-4; D perhaps matches TRBD1 (6 bases). This CDR3 has 15 residues. Germline V gene data show CDR1 as SGHDN and CDR2 as FVKESK. V lost 5 bases and J lost 3, with 13 bases in between. Written as DNA, the CDR3 is TGTGCCAGCAGCAGACGGACAGCTTCTAATGAAAAACTGTTTTTT. Protein product: CASSRRTASNEKLFF.

This chain joins TRBV5-1 and TRBJ2-5; 11 bases align to TRBD1. Germline CDR1 reads SGHRS; CDR2 reads YFSETQ. V shed 4 bases, J shed 5 bases, and the junction held 7 bases outside the gene matches. CDR3 length equals 15 residues. The CDR3 reads CASSRRTGGWETQYF. The CDR3 DNA sequence: TGCGCCAGCAGCCGCCGGACAGGGGGCTGGGAGACCCAGTACTTC.

The V call is TRBV6-6, the J call TRBJ2-2, with D uncertain. The germline V gene has CDR1 MNHNY and CDR2 SVGAGI (reference sequence). The CDR3 is 16 residues long. V lost 2 bases, J lost 4 bases, and 14 bases lay in between. As DNA, the CDR3 is TGTGCCAGCAGTTACAGTTCCGGGCCCGGCACCGGGGAGCTGTTTTTT. Protein: CASSYSSGPGTGELFF.

The gene calls are TRBV5-4 and TRBJ2-7; no clear D. V lost 1 base and J 2 bases, leaving 13 bases between the germline ends. The CDR3 is made up of 15 amino acids. Per the germline V gene, CDR1 is SGHNT and CDR2 is YYREEE (reference sequence). CDR3 in amino acids: CASSLSGPSAYEQYF. As DNA, the CDR3 is TGTGCCAGCAGCTTGTCTGGTCCTAGTGCCTACGAGCAGTACTTC.

The CDR3 is CASSPRPRGTGLEAFF. The CDR3 DNA reads as TGTGCCAGCAGCCCACGACCGAGAGGGACAGGCCTTGAAGCTTTCTTT. The J gene is TRBJ1-1, the V gene TRBV7-8; 8 bases are shared with TRBD1. V lost 5 bases and J lost 7; bases outside the gene matches: 15. CDR3 size: 16 residues. CDR1 and CDR2 from the germline V gene are SGHVS and FQNEAQ.

The V gene is TRBV18, the J gene TRBJ2-7; no clear D gene. Deletions cut 3 bases from V and 5 bases from J, with 14 bases between. The germline gives CDR1 KGHSH, CDR2 LQKENI. This CDR3 has 14 residues. The CDR3, as DNA: TGTGCCAGCTCACCCGACGCATACGACCACGAGCAGTACTTC. This sequence encodes CASSPDAYDHEQYF.

This clone was counted once. The chain joins TRBV4-2 to TRBJ2-5, with TRBD2 matching over 12 bases. This CDR3 region has 19 residues. The V gene's germline CDR1 is LGHNA and CDR2 YNFKEQ. J was trimmed by 1 base and V by 5 bases; bases with no gene match: 14. The CDR3 bases are TGTGCCAGCAGCTTAGGTGGGCGGACTAGCGGGGTTGTCCAAGAGACCCAGTACTTC. This encodes CASSLGGRTSGVVQETQYF.

The chain joins TRBV5-4 to TRBJ2-1; 13 nucleotides agree with TRBD2. Germline V CDR1 and CDR2: SGHNT, YYREEE (reference sequence). With 4 bases clipped from V and 2 bases from J, the junction kept 6 bases outside the gene matches. CDR3 size: 17 residues. CDR3 sequence (DNA): TGTGCCAGCAGCCTGAGGACTAGCGGGGGAACCTACAATGAGCAGTTCTTC. It yields the protein CASSLRTSGGTYNEQFF.

This chain joins TRBV10-1 and TRBJ2-3; D uncertain. The CDR3 is made up of 13 amino acids. V lost 3 bases to trimming and J lost 6 bases, with 10 bases between them. The germline CDR1 and CDR2 sequences are WNHNN and SYGVQD (reference sequence). CDR3 DNA sequence: TGCGCCAGCAGTGACTACTTTGGGGATACGCAGTATTTT. Encoded protein: CASSDYFGDTQYF.

This clone has a handful of counts. This sequence joins TRBV9 and TRBJ2-1, with 9 bases fitting TRBD2. The germline CDR1 and CDR2 sequences are SGDLS and YYNGEE. The CDR3 contains 15 residues. V dropped 0 bases and J dropped 14; count of bases not matched to a gene: 12. As DNA, the CDR3 is TGTGCCAGCAGCGTAGGAACTGCTAGCGGGGAGAAGGAGTTCTTC. Protein sequence: CASSVGTASGEKEFF.

This clone was counted at least ten times. V gene TRBV7-2 combines with J gene TRBJ2-1, with 7 positions matching TRBD2. V dropped 7 bases and J dropped 3; count of bases not matched to a gene: 9. The CDR3 totals 15 residues. The germline V gene encodes CDR1 SGHTA and CDR2 FQGNSA. CDR3 residues: CASTPTGTNYNEQFF. The CDR3 nucleotides read TGTGCCAGCACCCCCACCGGGACTAACTACAATGAGCAGTTCTTC.

This chain uses TRBV27 with TRBJ2-1; 8 nucleotides match TRBD2. Germline V lookup: CDR1 MNHEY, CDR2 SMNVEV (reference sequence). V was pared by 0 bases and J by 4 bases, with 14 bases of the junction left unmatched. The CDR3 runs to 19 residues. CDR3 residues: CASSLSGYPGRALYNEQFF. Written as DNA, the CDR3 is TGTGCCAGCAGTTTATCCGGATATCCCGGGAGGGCCCTGTACAATGAGCAGTTCTTC.

V and J are TRBV5-6 and TRBJ2-1, with D tentatively TRBD1 or TRBD2 (6 bases each). The CDR3 loop spans 16 amino acids. Germline assignment: CDR1 SGHDT and CDR2 YYEEEE. V was pared by 1 base and J by 1 base, with 12 bases between. CDR3 DNA: TGTGCCAGCAGCTTGATCTCGGGGGCTTCCTACAATGAGCAGTTCTTC. Its translation: CASSLISGASYNEQFF. Drawing the rest from reference TRBV5-6 and TRBJ2-1, the complete variable domain is DAGVTQSPTHLIKTRGQQVTLRCSPKSGHDTVSWYQQALGQGPQFIFQYYEEEERQRGNFPDRFSGHQFPNYSSELNVNALLLGDSALYLCASSLISGASYNEQFFGPGTRLTVL.

This chain links TRBV29-1 with TRBJ2-5; no reliable D call. Germline values: CDR1 SQVTM, CDR2 ANQGSEA. V lost 8 bases and J 5 bases, leaving 15 bases between the germline ends. The CDR3 consists of 12 residues. The chain's CDR3 is CSLVHSGETQYF. The CDR3 bases are TGCAGCCTAGTTCACTCCGGGGAGACCCAGTACTTC.